These 2 T cell receptor beta chains originate from one sample sequenced in a study of CD8+CD57+ T cells in acquired aplastic anemia. It was genomic DNA that served as the template for profiling TCR beta VDJ and CDR3. TCRdb passed the reads through MiXCR, listing each CDR3 protein once. Of some 180,000 distinct CDR3 sequences detected, 45% to 60% appear once; the ten largest clones hold 13%. Patients selected for sequencing had displayed CD8+CD57+ cell expansion by flow cytometry. Material: sorted CD4+, CD8+, or CD8+CD57+ T cells (not recorded which) from PBMCs. Source of these receptors: a human donor with aplastic anemia.

Note on this clonotype: A single base separates this from a much larger clone, so it may be a read error. The rearrangement joins TRBV12-3 or TRBV12-4 to TRBJ1-2; 8 bases map to TRBD1. The J segment lost 8 bases and the V segment lost 3 bases, leaving 14 bases of the junction unmatched. The CDR3 spans 16 residues. Here the CDR3 reads CASSFVGGRGPEGYTF. The CDR3 nucleotides are TGTGCCAGCAGTTTTGTCGGTGGCAGGGGGCCTGAGGGCTACACCTTC.

The J gene is TRBJ2-3, the V gene TRBV29-1; unclear D gene. CDR3 length equals 12 residues. The germline CDR1 and CDR2 sequences are SQVTM and ANQGSEA. V lost 6 bases, J lost 1 base, and 8 bases lay in between. The CDR3 spells CSVILRTDTQYF. The CDR3 DNA sequence: TGCAGCGTGATACTCCGCACAGATACGCAGTATTTT.